The clone carrying this T cell receptor beta chain showed up just a few times. Its antigen is still unknown. The germline gives CDR1 SGHRS, CDR2 YFSETQ. The CDR3 extends over 15 amino acids. Unmatched junction bases numbered 4, after V lost 0 bases and J lost 5 bases. Preparing the TCRbeta library involved the use of unique molecular identifiers. A single record per CDR3 protein comes from TCRdb applying MiXCR to the PCR reads. The sample lists about 830,000 distinct CDR3 sequences; roughly 16% were seen once. This record comes from a study of T-cell reconstitution after alpha-beta-depleted transplantation in children. General study points: Counts and diversity of T cells one year after transplant came mostly from newly produced T cells.

The gene calls are TRBV5-1 and TRBJ2-4; 8 nucleotides agree with TRBD2. This receptor was obtained from a male patient aged 5 to 17 who had a stem cell transplant for acute lymphoblastic leukemia, so the T cells may come from the graft donor. The source material was PBMCs, mostly from graft donor cells, sampled 360 days after TCRalphabeta/CD19-depleted stem cell transplant. This CDR3 is CASSLAGTRENIQYF. The DNA for the CDR3 is TGCGCCAGCAGCTTGGCCGGGACTAGGGAAAACATTCAGTACTTC.